Each of the 16 T cell receptor beta chains below was sequenced from the same sample in a study of T cells in tumors after PD-1 blockade. Data came from immunoSEQ multiplex PCR; TCRdb stores just in-frame clones and leaves some out. The table shows about 7,700 clones, with 69% occurring only once. The sample consisted of tumor tissue, taken after anti-PD-1 treatment. The source is a human donor with basal cell carcinoma.

This clone has just a few counts. This chain uses TRBV18 with TRBJ1-6; D gene uncertain. Trimming pared 4 bases from V and 5 bases from J, leaving 6 bases between. The CDR3 length is 13 residues. Germline-derived CDR1 and CDR2 are KGHSH and LQKENI. The CDR3 nucleotides are TGTGCCAGCTCACGGGAGAATAATTCACCCCTCCACTTT. It specifies CASSRENNSPLHF.

In its sample, this clone was seen once. The chain joins TRBV23-1 to TRBJ1-5, with a possible D match to TRBD1 (6 bases). TRBV23-1 is given ORF status, its function remaining uncertain. The V and J ends lost 2 bases and 4 bases respectively, with 24 bases between them. The CDR3 has 19 residues. The CDR3 sequence is CASSQPPGRQEVSNQPQHF. The CDR3 coding sequence is TGCGCCAGCAGTCAACCGCCGGGACGACAGGAGGTGAGTAATCAGCCCCAGCATTTT.

This clone was detected a few times. The gene calls are TRBV24-1 and TRBJ2-7; 11 positions match TRBD2. CDR3 size: 16 residues. V dropped 4 bases and J dropped 4; count of bases not matched to a gene: 8. Germline V gene sequence: CDR1 KGHDR, CDR2 SFDVKD. In DNA, the CDR3 is TGTGCCACCAGTGAACATCTAGCGGGGGGCGAATACGAGCAGTACTTC. Its protein is CATSEHLAGGEYEQYF.

CDR3 protein: CASSLGVQSYNEQFF. For the CDR3, the DNA is TGTGCCAGCAGCTTGGGGGTCCAATCCTACAATGAGCAGTTCTTC. This chain connects TRBV5-4 to TRBJ2-1; unclear D gene. CDR1 is SGHNT and CDR2 is YYREEE in the germline V gene (reference sequence). Between the trimmed V and J ends, which lost 0 bases and 1 base, there was a span of 8 bases. This CDR3 has 15 residues.

The chain links TRBV3-1 (or the pseudogene TRBV3-2) to TRBJ2-7; 14 nucleotides match TRBD2. CDR3 length: 18 amino acids. Trimming took 4 bases from V and 0 from J; bases not matched to a gene: 8. Looked up from germline, CDR1 is LGHDT and CDR2 is YNNKEL (reference sequence). CDR3 amino acids: CASSPGLAGAPISYEQYF. The DNA of the CDR3 is TGTGCCAGCAGCCCGGGACTAGCGGGGGCTCCTATCTCCTACGAGCAGTACTTC.

The chain couples TRBV4-1 to TRBJ2-7, with D possibly being TRBD1 (5 bases). There are 13 residues in the CDR3. Looked up from germline, CDR1 is MGHRA and CDR2 is YSYEKL. V lost 1 base, J lost 2 bases, and 6 bases lay in between. CDR3 DNA sequence: TGCGCCAGCAGCCAAGGGACACCCTACGAGCAGTACTTC. Translating gives CASSQGTPYEQYF.

The rearrangement uses TRBV6-5 and TRBJ2-7; no firm D call. Germline loops: CDR1 MNHEY, CDR2 SVGAGI. Trimming removed 9 bases from V and 3 bases from J, with 12 bases in between. The CDR3 has 12 residues. The CDR3 sequence: CASGEPGYEQYF. DNA for the CDR3: TGTGCCAGTGGGGAACCGGGCTACGAGCAGTACTTC.

The chain joins TRBV9 to TRBJ2-2; D not certain. The germline CDR1 and CDR2 sequences are SGDLS and YYNGEE. The CDR3 loop spans 14 amino acids. Trimming pared 7 bases from V and 5 bases from J, leaving 15 bases between. CDR3 in amino acids: CASGLDLGTGELFF. The CDR3 DNA reads as TGTGCCAGCGGCCTAGACCTGGGGACCGGGGAGCTGTTTTTT.

The chain combines TRBV2 with TRBJ1-5, with 7 bases identical to TRBD1. The trim removed 7 bases at V and 0 bases at J, leaving 12 bases unmatched. CDR1 is SNHLY, CDR2 FYNNEI, per germline. This CDR3 has 17 amino acids. The CDR3 coding sequence is TGTGCCAGCAAGGGGACAGACTTTTGGGATAGCAATCAGCCCCAGCATTTT. Translation: CASKGTDFWDSNQPQHF.

The genes are TRBV6-5 and TRBJ1-2; D may be TRBD1 (5 bases). The CDR3 sequence is 15 residues long. The V and J ends lost 1 base and 4 bases respectively, with 13 bases between them. The germline V gene encodes CDR1 MNHEY and CDR2 SVGAGI. The chain's CDR3 is CASSYLGEGSYGYTF. The DNA for the CDR3 is TGTGCCAGCAGTTACTTGGGGGAGGGTAGCTATGGCTACACCTTC.

The chain has TRBV28 and TRBJ2-7; the D call may be TRBD1 or TRBD2 (5 bases each). V lost 7 bases to trimming and J lost 2 bases, with 12 bases between them. Germline CDR1 reads MDHEN; CDR2 reads SYDVKM. CDR3 length: 13 residues. The CDR3 DNA follows: TGTGCCAGCAAACCGGGACCCCCCTACGAGCAGTACTTC. It specifies CASKPGPPYEQYF.

V usage is TRBV7-2 and J usage is TRBJ2-7; maybe TRBD2 (6 bases). Germline V gene lookup returns CDR1 SGHTA and CDR2 FQGNSA. CDR3 size: 14 residues. Trimming left V 6 bases short and J 2 bases short, with 14 bases between. As DNA, the CDR3 is TGTGCCAGCAGTCACCCGGGCGGGACCTACGAGCAGTACTTC. This translates into CASSHPGGTYEQYF.

The chain links TRBV5-1 to TRBJ2-2; 7 nucleotides agree with TRBD1. V dropped 4 bases and J dropped 0; count of bases not matched to a gene: 6. This CDR3 has 16 amino acids. The germline gives CDR1 SGHRS, CDR2 YFSETQ. CDR3: CASSPRTGANTGELFF. The CDR3 region has the DNA TGCGCCAGCAGCCCAAGGACAGGAGCGAACACCGGGGAGCTGTTTTTT.

The chain employs TRBV29-1 and TRBJ2-7; no firm D call. V lost 2 bases to trimming and J lost 2 bases, with 7 bases between them. The CDR3 contains 12 residues. Per germline, CDR1 SQVTM and CDR2 ANQGSEA. Here the CDR3 DNA reads TGCAGCGTTGAATCTGCGACCTACGAGCAGTACTTC. Amino acids: CSVESATYEQYF.

The chain is built from TRBV18 and TRBJ1-1; 9 bases are shared with TRBD1. This CDR3 is built from 16 residues. The germline CDR1 and CDR2 sequences are KGHSH and LQKENI. The trim removed 3 bases at V and 4 bases at J, leaving 9 bases unmatched. CDR3 residues: CASSPGDRVVGTEAFF. The DNA of the CDR3 is TGTGCCAGCTCACCCGGGGACAGGGTGGTTGGCACTGAAGCTTTCTTT.

The chain uses TRBV14 and TRBJ1-6; D is unresolved. Trimming removed 1 base at V and 10 bases at J, with 11 bases between. Germline CDR1 SGHDN, CDR2 FVKESK. This CDR3 is built from 14 residues. CDR3 bases: TGTGCCAGCAGCCAAGTAGCGGGCCGCTCACCCCTCCACTTT. It encodes CASSQVAGRSPLHF.